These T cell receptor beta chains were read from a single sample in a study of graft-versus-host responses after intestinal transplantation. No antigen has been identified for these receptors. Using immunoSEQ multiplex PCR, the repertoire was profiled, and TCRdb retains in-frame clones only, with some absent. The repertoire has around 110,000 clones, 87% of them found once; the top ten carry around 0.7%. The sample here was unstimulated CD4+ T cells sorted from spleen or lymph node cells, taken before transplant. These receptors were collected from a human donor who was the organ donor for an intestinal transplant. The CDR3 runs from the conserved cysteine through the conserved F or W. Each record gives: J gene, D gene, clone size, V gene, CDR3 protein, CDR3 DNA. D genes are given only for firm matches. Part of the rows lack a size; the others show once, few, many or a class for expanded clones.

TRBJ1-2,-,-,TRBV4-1,CASSQEFWKGGRANYGYTF,TGCGCCAGCAGTCAAGAGTTCTGGAAGGGGGGCCGAGCTAACTATGGCTACACCTTC
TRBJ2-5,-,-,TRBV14,CASSERGETQYF,TGTGCCAGCAGCGAAAGGGGGGAGACCCAGTACTTC
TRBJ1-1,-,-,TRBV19,CASSPRPYGMNTEAFF,TGTGCCAGTAGTCCTCGGCCCTATGGGATGAACACTGAAGCTTTCTTT
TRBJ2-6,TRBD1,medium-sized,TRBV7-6,CASSKIVSGGASGANVLTF,TGTGCCAGCAGCAAGATCGTCTCAGGGGGCGCTTCAGGGGCCAACGTCCTGACTTTC
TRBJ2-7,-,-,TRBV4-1,CASSQDPGVRSSYEQYF,TGCGCCAGCAGCCAAGATCCCGGGGTGAGGAGCTCCTACGAGCAGTACTTC
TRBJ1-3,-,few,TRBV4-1,CASSQGGVGRSGNTIYF,TGCGCCAGCAGCCAAGGTGGGGTTGGCAGATCTGGAAACACCATATATTTT
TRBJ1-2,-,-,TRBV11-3,CASSLESGSGYTF,TGTGCCAGCAGCTTAGAATCAGGGTCCGGCTACACCTTC
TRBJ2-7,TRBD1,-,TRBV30,CAWSGGQRPLYEQYF,TGTGCCTGGAGTGGGGGACAGAGGCCGCTCTACGAGCAGTACTTC
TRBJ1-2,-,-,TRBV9,CASRSPGLEGVSWEYGCTF,TGTGCCAGCAGGTCCCCAGGACTCGAGGGTGTCTCCTGGGAGTATGGCTGCACCTTC
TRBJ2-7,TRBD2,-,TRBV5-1,CASSLAAGVWYEQYF,TGCGCCAGCAGCTTGGCCGCGGGAGTTTGGTACGAGCAGTACTTC
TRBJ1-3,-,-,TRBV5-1,CASSLNDGVDSGNTIYF,TGCGCCAGCAGCTTGAACGACGGGGTCGACTCTGGAAACACCATATATTTT
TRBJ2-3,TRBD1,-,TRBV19,CATTPRGRATDTQYF,TGTGCCACCACCCCGAGGGGGCGAGCCACAGATACGCAGTATTTT
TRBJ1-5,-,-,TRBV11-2,CASSLYGYSNQPQHF,TGTGCCAGCAGCTTATATGGTTATAGCAATCAGCCCCAGCATTTT
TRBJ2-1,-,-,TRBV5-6,CASSSDPLSNEQFF,TGTGCCAGCAGCTCGGATCCCCTGAGCAATGAGCAGTTCTTC
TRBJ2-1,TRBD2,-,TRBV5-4,CASSPLGGSLSFNEQFF,TGTGCCAGCAGCCCCCTGGGCGGGAGTTTGTCTTTTAATGAGCAGTTCTTC
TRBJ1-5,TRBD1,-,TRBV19,CASSGPRGSNQPQHF,TGTGCCAGTAGTGGACCCAGGGGGAGCAATCAGCCCCAGCATTTT
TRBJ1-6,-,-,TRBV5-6,CASSFSGSSYNSPLHF,TGTGCCAGCAGCTTCAGCGGGAGCTCCTATAATTCACCCCTCCACTTT
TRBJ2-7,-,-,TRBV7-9,CASSLSLNKQYF,TGTGCCAGCAGCTTGAGCCTGAACAAGCAGTACTTC
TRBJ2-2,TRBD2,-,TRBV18,CASSVIGTSSGELFF,TGTGCCAGCTCAGTCATCGGGACTAGTAGCGGGGAGCTGTTTTTT
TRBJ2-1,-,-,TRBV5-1,CASHGQEQFF,TGCGCCAGTCACGGGCAGGAGCAGTTCTTC
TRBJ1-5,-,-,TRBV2,CASGQTDLQPQHF,TGTGCCAGCGGACAAACCGACCTTCAGCCCCAGCATTTT
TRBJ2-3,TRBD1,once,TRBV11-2,CASSETGTDTQYF,TGTGCCAGCAGCGAGACAGGGACAGATACGCAGTATTTT
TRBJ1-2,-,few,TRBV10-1,CASSNFPNYGYTF,TGCGCCAGCAGTAACTTTCCTAACTATGGCTACACCTTC
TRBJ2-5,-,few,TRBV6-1,CASSYSGMEETQYF,TGTGCCAGCAGTTATTCAGGGATGGAAGAGACCCAGTACTTC
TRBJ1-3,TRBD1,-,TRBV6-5,CASSSDRGPGNTIYF,TGTGCCAGCAGTTCGGACAGGGGGCCTGGAAACACCATATATTTT
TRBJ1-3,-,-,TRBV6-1,CASSEAGVTSGNTIYF,TGTGCCAGCAGTGAGGCAGGGGTCACCTCTGGAAACACCATATATTTT
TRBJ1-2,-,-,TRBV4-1,CASSQVDYGYTF,TGCGCCAGCAGCCAAGTCGACTATGGCTACACCTTC
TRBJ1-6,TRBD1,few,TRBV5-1,CASSLTGGSSPLHF,TGCGCCAGCAGCTTGACAGGGGGCAGTTCACCCCTCCACTTT
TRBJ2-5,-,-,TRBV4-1,CASSQWRAETQYF,TGCGCCAGCAGCCAATGGAGGGCCGAGACCCAGTACTTC
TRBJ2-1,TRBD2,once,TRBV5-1,CASSSTGTSPFWEQFF,TGCGCCAGCAGCAGTACCGGGACTAGCCCCTTCTGGGAGCAGTTCTTC
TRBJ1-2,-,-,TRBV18,CASSRDGQYGYTF,TGTGCCAGCTCGCGGGACGGTCAATATGGCTACACCTTC
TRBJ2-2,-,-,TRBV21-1,CASSKRGANTGELFF,TGTGCCAGCAGCAAAAGGGGTGCGAACACCGGGGAGCTGTTTTTT
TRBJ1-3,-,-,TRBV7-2,CASSLDRDSSGNTIYF,TGTGCCAGCAGCTTAGACAGGGATTCCTCTGGAAACACCATATATTTT
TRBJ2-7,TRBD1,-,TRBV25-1,CASRGTGEGYEQYF,TGTGCCAGCAGGGGGACAGGTGAGGGCTACGAGCAGTACTTC
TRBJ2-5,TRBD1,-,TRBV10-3,CAIRGQESETQYF,TGTGCCATCAGGGGACAGGAGTCAGAGACCCAGTACTTC
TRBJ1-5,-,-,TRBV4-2,CASSQDRLNQPQHF,TGTGCCAGCAGCCAAGACCGGCTTAATCAGCCCCAGCATTTT
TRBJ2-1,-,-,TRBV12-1,CASSLQRTSGRKNEQFF,TGTGCCAGCAGCCTACAACGGACTAGCGGGAGAAAAAATGAGCAGTTCTTC
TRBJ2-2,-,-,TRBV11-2,CASSLVAANTGELFF,TGTGCCAGCAGCTTAGTGGCGGCGAACACCGGGGAGCTGTTTTTT
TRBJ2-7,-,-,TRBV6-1,CASSRSRASYEQYF,TGTGCCAGCAGCCGCTCCCGCGCCTCCTACGAGCAGTACTTC
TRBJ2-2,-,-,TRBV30,CAWGSGNTGELFF,TGTGCCTGGGGTAGCGGGAACACCGGGGAGCTGTTTTTT
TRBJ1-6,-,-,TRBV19,CASSTGGNSPLHF,TGTGCCAGTAGCACAGGCGGGAATTCACCCCTCCACTTT
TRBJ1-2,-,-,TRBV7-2,CASSSPPSSGYTF,TGTGCCAGCAGCTCCCCCCCGTCTTCGGGCTACACCTTC
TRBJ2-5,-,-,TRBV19,CASSLHGTSIQETQYF,TGTGCCAGTAGTCTCCATGGGACTTCAATCCAAGAGACCCAGTACTTC
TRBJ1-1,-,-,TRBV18,CASSPRLRGDTEAFF,TGTGCCAGCTCACCACGATTGAGGGGGGACACTGAAGCTTTCTTT